A single sample is the source of the 2 T cell receptor beta chains below, sequenced in a study of sequential checkpoint blockade in melanoma. Indicated treatment: randomized to nivolumab then ipilimumab (arm A) or the reverse (arm B). Produced via immunoSEQ multiplex PCR; TCRdb's table is partial and in-frame only. This table holds roughly 6,500 clones, 25% to 30% found once. The sequencing here drew on tumor tissue (inferred from file names), taken from a patient given nivolumab and ipilimumab in sequence. The receptors shown here come from a human donor with melanoma.

V and J are TRBV5-1 and TRBJ2-3, with TRBD1 matching over 9 bases. V gave up 3 bases and J gave up 2 bases; unmatched junction bases: 4. The CDR3 is made up of 15 amino acids. The germline V gene encodes CDR1 SGHRS and CDR2 YFSETQ. DNA of the CDR3: TGCGCCAGCAGCTCGGACAGGGGTTTCACAGATACGCAGTATTTT. Amino acid sequence: CASSSDRGFTDTQYF.

Sample share makes this clone medium-sized. The chain carries TRBV4-1 and TRBJ2-1; the D gene is possibly TRBD2 (5 bases). The germline V gene encodes CDR1 MGHRA and CDR2 YSYEKL. Trimming left V 1 base short and J 0 bases short, with 10 bases between. The CDR3 is made up of 16 amino acids. Written as DNA, the CDR3 is TGCGCCAGCAGCCAAGGGAGCGGAAGCTCCTACAATGAGCAGTTCTTC. Protein: CASSQGSGSSYNEQFF.